This T cell receptor (beta chain) was recovered during a study of blood T cell repertoires in COVID-19. Across the whole study: PBMCs, B-cell-depleted T cells, or T cells provided the cDNA or gDNA that made up the material.

Authors' processing steps: Amplified reference gene primers provided the basis for estimating nucleated cell counts. Generated by immunoSEQ multiplex PCR, the TCRdb table keeps only in-frame clones and is missing some. The V and J calls and clone size come from that table; D and trimming were worked out from the DNA. The table shows a few hundred thousand clones, with roughly 86% occurring only once. The count of this clone is one. Sequences were obtained from PBMCs or T cells enriched from blood (not recorded which). The TCR sequence derives from a man aged 40-50 years in a cohort exposed to, infected with or recovered from COVID-19 (not recorded which).

CDR3 DNA: TGTGCCAGCAGCCAGATAGCGGGGCGGGAGCAGTACTTC. This codes for CASSQIAGREQYF. The chain couples TRBV4-2 to TRBJ2-7; 8 positions match TRBD2. Germline V gives CDR1 LGHNA, CDR2 YNFKEQ. J lost 7 bases, V lost 3 bases, and 5 bases had no gene match. The CDR3 sequence is 13 residues long.